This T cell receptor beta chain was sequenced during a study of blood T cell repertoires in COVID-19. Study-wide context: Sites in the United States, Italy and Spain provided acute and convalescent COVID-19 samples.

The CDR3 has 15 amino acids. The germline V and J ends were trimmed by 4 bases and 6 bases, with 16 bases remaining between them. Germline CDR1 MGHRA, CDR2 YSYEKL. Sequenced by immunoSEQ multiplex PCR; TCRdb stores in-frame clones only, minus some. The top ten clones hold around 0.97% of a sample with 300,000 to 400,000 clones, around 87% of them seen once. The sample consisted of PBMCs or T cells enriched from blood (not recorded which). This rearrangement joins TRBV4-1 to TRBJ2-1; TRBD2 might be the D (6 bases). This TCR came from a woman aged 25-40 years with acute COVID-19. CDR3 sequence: CASSPPDLGGNEQFF. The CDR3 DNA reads TGCGCCAGCAGCCCCCCGGATCTCGGGGGCAATGAGCAGTTCTTC.